This T cell receptor beta chain was sequenced in a study of identical twins. Whole-study findings and limits: Cord blood beta clonotypes that were abundant carried fewer insertions, and memory repertoires showed no such trend.

The CDR3 is 18 amino acids. Germline V gene sequence: CDR1 DFQATT, CDR2 SNEGSKA (reference sequence). V lost 3 bases, J lost 8 bases, and 20 bases stayed unmatched. This clonotype was recorded many times. Its cognate antigen is unknown. After template switching added a universal primer site, the resulting cDNA carried unique molecular identifiers. TCRdb analysed the 5' RACE reads with MiXCR anew, one entry per CDR3 protein. The top ten hold around 1.8% of the sample, which has hundreds of thousands of distinct CDR3 sequences, approximately 8.3% seen once. The sample was also reused in another study, on yellow fever vaccine responses in identical twins.

The chain has TRBV20-1 and TRBJ2-1; 9 nucleotides agree with TRBD2. The sample was memory (CD45RO+) T cells sorted from blood. The clonotype comes from a young woman in good health. DNA of the CDR3: TGCAGTGCTAGGGATGGGACTAGCAATTTTAGAAGGTGGGATGAGCAGTTCTTC. Protein sequence: CSARDGTSNFRRWDEQFF.